The clone carrying this TCR beta chain was observed a few times. The antigen is not known. Assay: immunoSEQ multiplex PCR; the TCRdb copy retains only in-frame clones and omits some. The table includes around 53,000 clones, roughly 90% detected once. Trimming left V 3 bases short and J 2 bases short, with 14 bases between. Germline V gene sequence: CDR1 MRHNA, CDR2 SNTAGT. The CDR3 is made up of 15 amino acids. This entry belongs to a study of OX40 agonist ivuxolimab in advanced cancers. As for the study in general: People in dose escalation had one of these cancers: hepatocellular carcinoma, melanoma, renal cell or head and neck cancer. Overall study results and limits: At 0.1 to 3.0 mg/kg and by week 6, clonal expansion occurred in CD4+ and CD8+ blood T cells. The authors also found low normalized T-cell clonal expansion in some nonresponders.

The source is an adult with an advanced solid tumor such as melanoma, head and neck, liver or kidney cancer. This specimen was CD4+ or CD8+ T cells sorted from blood, taken in a trial of the OX40 agonist ivuxolimab. This chain uses TRBV6-4 with TRBJ2-7; D perhaps matches TRBD2 (6 bases). The chain's CDR3 is CASSEEAGLTYEQYF. The CDR3 DNA is TGTGCCAGCAGTGAAGAAGCGGGCCTAACCTACGAGCAGTACTTC.